This TCR beta chain was captured by sequencing in a study of CD8 T cells in Susac syndrome. CDR1 and CDR2 from the germline V gene are SGHVS and FQNEAQ. Unmatched junction bases numbered 7, after V lost 0 bases and J lost 6 bases. The CDR3 loop spans 16 amino acids. Both CD4+ and CD8+ T cells were negatively isolated, and TEMRA cells underwent FACS enrichment. An amount of RNA that ranged from roughly 0.45 to 1 ug was reverse transcribed with random hexamers. In TCRdb, the immunoSEQ multiplex PCR reads were re-called with MiXCR into one record per CDR3 protein. The data hold 200,000 to 250,000 distinct CDR3 sequences, with roughly 92% observed a single time.

The clonotype originates from a human donor with multiple sclerosis. Sequencing was done on a sample of CD8+ T cells from PBMCs. V is TRBV7-8 and J is TRBJ2-1, with 8 bases identical to TRBD2. This CDR3 is CASSLATRGGLNEQFF. CDR3 DNA: TGTGCCAGCAGCTTAGCGACACGGGGGGGGCTCAATGAGCAGTTCTTC.